The source of this T cell receptor beta chain is a study of OX40 agonist ivuxolimab in advanced cancers. The table came from immunoSEQ multiplex PCR; TCRdb's copy has only in-frame clones and leaves some out. The sample records 35,000 to 45,000 clones, about 86% being singletons. The V gene's germline CDR1 is SQVTM and CDR2 ANQGSEA. Trimming removed 0 bases at V and 8 bases at J, with 17 bases between. This CDR3 comprises 15 residues. The chain employs TRBV29-1 and TRBJ1-3; D possibly corresponds to TRBD1 (6 bases). The receptor comes from an adult with an advanced solid tumor such as melanoma, head and neck, liver or kidney cancer. The starting material was CD4+ or CD8+ T cells sorted from blood, obtained in a trial of the OX40 agonist ivuxolimab. CDR3: CSVEDLGTGMDTIYF. DNA for the CDR3: TGCAGCGTTGAAGATCTGGGAACAGGGATGGACACCATATATTTT. The whole variable domain, filled in from reference TRBV29-1 and TRBJ1-3, reads SAVISQKPSRDICQRGTSLTIQCQVDSQVTMMFWYRQQPGQSLTLIATANQGSEATYESGFVIDKFPISRPNLTFSTLTVSNMSPEDSSIYLCSVEDLGTGMDTIYFGEGSWLTVV.